The 13 T cell receptor beta chains presented below share a single source sample, sequenced in a study of blood T cell repertoires in COVID-19. Method: immunoSEQ multiplex PCR; TCRdb's copy keeps in-frame clones and lacks some. The repertoire includes about 260,000 clones, about 90% of them detected once, and more than 1.3% sits in the top ten. Input material: peripheral blood. All receptors come from a middle-aged woman who had recovered from COVID-19.

This chain links TRBV3-1 (or the pseudogene TRBV3-2) with TRBJ2-5, with 11 bases identical to TRBD2. Germline lookup yields CDR1 LGHDT and CDR2 YNNKEL (reference sequence). CDR3 length: 18 residues. After removal of 1 base from V and 2 bases from J, the junction contained 9 bases not matched to a gene. In DNA form, the CDR3 reads TGTGCCAGCAGCCAAGGATCCGGGACTAGCGGTCCTCAAGAGACCCAGTACTTC. Translation gives CASSQGSGTSGPQETQYF.

On this clone itself: Relative to the germline gene, one junction end is altered; a read error may explain this. The gene calls are TRBV5-6 and TRBJ2-5; maybe TRBD2 (6 bases). This CDR3 is 11 amino acids long. Germline CDR1 SGHDT, CDR2 YYEEEE. Here the CDR3 DNA reads TGTGCCAGCACCAGTGGCGGGGTGCTACACTTC. It specifies CASTSGGVLHF.

This clone was seen once. The rearrangement links TRBV2 to TRBJ1-1; no clear D gene. Germline lookup yields CDR1 SNHLY and CDR2 FYNNEI. The CDR3 consists of 15 residues. V lost 5 bases, J lost 3 bases, and 16 bases lay in between. The CDR3 DNA sequence: TGTGCCAGCAGTCCTTCTCCCGGGAGGGACACTGAAGCTTTCTTT. As protein: CASSPSPGRDTEAFF. Using reference TRBV2 and TRBJ1-1 for the parts outside the CDR3, the full variable domain is EPEVTQTPSHQVTQMGQEVILRCVPISNHLYFYWYRQILGQKVEFLVSFYNNEISEKSEIFDDQFSVERPDGSNFTLKIRSTKLEDSAMYFCASSPSPGRDTEAFFGQGTRLTVV.

This clone was seen a few times. The CDR3 nucleotides read TGTGCCAGCAGCTCGAGGCATGAGGGAATAGCCAAAAACATTCAGTACTTC. This codes for CASSSRHEGIAKNIQYF. The J gene is TRBJ2-4, the V gene TRBV5-5; the D gene is possibly TRBD2 (5 bases). Germline CDR1 SGHKS, CDR2 YYEKEE (reference sequence). There are 17 residues in the CDR3. The germline V and J ends were trimmed by 3 bases and 0 bases, with 16 bases remaining between them.

Written as DNA, the CDR3 is TGTGCCAGCAGCGTATGGACAGGGGTAAACACCATATATTTT. This encodes CASSVWTGVNTIYF. This chain joins TRBV13 and TRBJ1-3; TRBD1 aligns across 9 bases. Per germline, CDR1 PRHDT and CDR2 FYEKMQ (reference sequence). V shed 5 bases and J 6 bases; nucleotides not matched to a gene: 5. The CDR3 is 14 amino acids.

The gene calls are TRBV6-6 and TRBJ1-4; 7 bases map to TRBD1. From germline, CDR1 is MNHNY and CDR2 SVGAGI (reference sequence). V trimming: 2 bases; J trimming: 7 bases; junction bases outside the gene matches: 4. The CDR3 is made up of 14 amino acids. This CDR3 reads CASSYGQGGEKLFF. Here the CDR3 DNA reads TGTGCCAGCAGTTACGGGCAGGGGGGTGAAAAACTGTTTTTT.

This clone has just one count. The chain joins TRBV5-5 to TRBJ1-5; 8 nucleotides match TRBD1. Trimming at V came to 4 bases and at J to 5 bases, leaving 5 bases not matched to a gene. The V gene's germline CDR1 is SGHKS and CDR2 YYEKEE (reference sequence). This CDR3 is built from 14 residues. CDR3: CASSGTDRDQPQHF. The CDR3 DNA follows: TGTGCCAGCAGCGGAACGGACAGGGATCAGCCCCAGCATTTT.

The V call is TRBV12-5, the J call TRBJ1-6; D remains ambiguous. Germline CDR1 is LGHNT and CDR2 is FRNRAP. Between the trimmed V and J ends, which lost 3 bases and 5 bases, there was a span of 5 bases. The CDR3 spans 13 residues. CDR3 sequence reads: CASGLQNNSPLHF. The CDR3 DNA is TGTGCTAGTGGTTTACAAAATAATTCACCCCTCCACTTT.

This sequence joins TRBV11-2 and TRBJ2-5, with 7 nucleotides matching TRBD1. Germline loops: CDR1 SGHAT, CDR2 FQNNGV. V lost 6 bases to trimming and J lost 1 base; unmatched junction nucleotides: 2. This CDR3 has 13 amino acids. The DNA for the CDR3 is TGTGCCAGCAGGGGACAGATCCAAGAGACCCAGTACTTC. Its translation: CASRGQIQETQYF.

Only one count was recorded for this clone. J is TRBJ2-2 and V is TRBV29-1, with TRBD2 matching 9 bases. Germline CDR1 reads SQVTM; CDR2 reads ANQGSEA. The J segment lost 6 bases and the V segment lost 4 bases, leaving 6 bases of the junction unmatched. The CDR3 runs to 14 residues. The CDR3 nucleotides are TGCAGCGTTGGCGGGGGGGCTCTCTCCGGGGAGCTGTTTTTT. Translation gives CSVGGGALSGELFF.

A few counts support this clone. The chain carries TRBV11-2 and TRBJ2-5; 9 bases match TRBD2. V dropped 7 bases and J dropped 1; count of bases not matched to a gene: 7. CDR1 and CDR2 from the germline V gene are SGHAT and FQNNGV. The CDR3 is made up of 15 amino acids. CDR3 loop: CASTPRGGAQETQYF. CDR3 coding DNA: TGTGCCAGCACCCCCCGCGGGGGGGCCCAAGAGACCCAGTACTTC.

The genes are TRBV5-1 and TRBJ1-3, with 7 bases lining up with TRBD1. The CDR3 consists of 14 residues. The trim removed 0 bases at V and 8 bases at J, leaving 5 bases unmatched. Germline V gives CDR1 SGHRS, CDR2 YFSETQ. CDR3 sequence: CASSLEGARDTIYF. CDR3 nucleotides: TGCGCCAGCAGCTTGGAGGGGGCGCGGGACACCATATATTTT.

The CDR3 here is CASSQGTGGDEKLFF. CDR3 coding DNA: TGTGCCAGCTCGCAAGGGACAGGCGGCGATGAAAAACTGTTTTTT. The gene calls are TRBV18 and TRBJ1-4; 8 bases fit TRBD1. V was pared by 6 bases and J by 6 bases, with 9 bases of the junction left unmatched. Germline V gives CDR1 KGHSH, CDR2 LQKENI. The CDR3 runs to 15 residues.